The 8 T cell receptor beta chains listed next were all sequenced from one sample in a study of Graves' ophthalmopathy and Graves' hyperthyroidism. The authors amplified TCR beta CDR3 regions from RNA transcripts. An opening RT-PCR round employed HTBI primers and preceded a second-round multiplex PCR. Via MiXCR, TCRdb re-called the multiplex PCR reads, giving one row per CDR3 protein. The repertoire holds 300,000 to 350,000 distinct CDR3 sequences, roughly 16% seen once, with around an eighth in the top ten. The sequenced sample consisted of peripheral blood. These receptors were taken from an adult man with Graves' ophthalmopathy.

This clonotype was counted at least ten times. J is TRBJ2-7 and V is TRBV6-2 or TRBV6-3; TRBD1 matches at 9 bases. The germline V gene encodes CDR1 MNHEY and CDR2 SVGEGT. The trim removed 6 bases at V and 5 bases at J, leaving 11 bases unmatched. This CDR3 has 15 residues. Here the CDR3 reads CASRTGGAGRDEQYF. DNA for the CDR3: TGTGCCAGCAGAACAGGGGGCGCGGGTCGGGACGAGCAGTACTTC.

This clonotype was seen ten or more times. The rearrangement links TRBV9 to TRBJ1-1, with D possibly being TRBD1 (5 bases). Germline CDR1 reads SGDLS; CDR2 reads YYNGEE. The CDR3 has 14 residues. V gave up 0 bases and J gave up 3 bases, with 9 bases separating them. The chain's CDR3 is CASSVAGRDTEAFF. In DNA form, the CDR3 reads TGTGCCAGCAGCGTAGCGGGGCGGGACACTGAAGCTTTCTTT.

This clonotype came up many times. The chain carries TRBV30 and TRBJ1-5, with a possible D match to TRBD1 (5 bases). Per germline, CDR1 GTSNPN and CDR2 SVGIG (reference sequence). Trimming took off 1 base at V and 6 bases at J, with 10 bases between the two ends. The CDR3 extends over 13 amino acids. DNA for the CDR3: TGTGCCTGGAGTGGGAAGGGGAGTCAGCCCCAGCATTTT. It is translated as CAWSGKGSQPQHF.

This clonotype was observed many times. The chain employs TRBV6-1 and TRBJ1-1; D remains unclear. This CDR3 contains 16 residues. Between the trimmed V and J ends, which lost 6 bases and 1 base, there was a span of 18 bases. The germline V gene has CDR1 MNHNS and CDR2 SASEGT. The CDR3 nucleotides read TGTGCCAGCAGAGATTCGGCTGCGGTTGCGAACACTGAAGCTTTCTTT. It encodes CASRDSAAVANTEAFF.

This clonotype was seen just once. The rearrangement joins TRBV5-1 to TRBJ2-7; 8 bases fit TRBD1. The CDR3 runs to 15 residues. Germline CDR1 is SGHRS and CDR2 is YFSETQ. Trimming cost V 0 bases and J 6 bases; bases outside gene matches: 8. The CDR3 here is CASSLAGDRYTEQYF. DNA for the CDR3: TGCGCCAGCAGCTTGGCAGGGGACAGGTATACCGAGCAGTACTTC.

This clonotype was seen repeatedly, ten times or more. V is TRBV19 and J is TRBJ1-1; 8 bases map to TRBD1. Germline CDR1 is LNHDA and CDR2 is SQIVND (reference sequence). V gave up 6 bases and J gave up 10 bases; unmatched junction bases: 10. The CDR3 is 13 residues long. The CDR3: CASRLQGGIGAFF. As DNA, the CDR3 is TGTGCCAGTAGGCTACAGGGGGGGATTGGAGCTTTCTTT.

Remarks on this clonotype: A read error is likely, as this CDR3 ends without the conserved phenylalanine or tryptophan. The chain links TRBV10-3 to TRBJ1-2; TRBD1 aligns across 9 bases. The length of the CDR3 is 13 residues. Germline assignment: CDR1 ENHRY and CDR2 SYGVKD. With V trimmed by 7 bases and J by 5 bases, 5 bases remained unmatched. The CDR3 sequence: CAITWDREYGYTL. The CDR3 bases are TGTGCCATCACCTGGGACAGGGAATATGGCTACACCCTC.

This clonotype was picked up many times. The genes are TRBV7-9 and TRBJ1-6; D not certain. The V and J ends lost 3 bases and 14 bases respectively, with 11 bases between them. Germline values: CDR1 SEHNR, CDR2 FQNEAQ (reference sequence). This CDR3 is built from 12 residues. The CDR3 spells CASSFDIQTLHF. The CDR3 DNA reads TGTGCCAGCAGCTTCGACATCCAGACCCTCCACTTT. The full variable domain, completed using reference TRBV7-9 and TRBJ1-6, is DTGVSQNPRHKITKRGQNVTFRCDPISEHNRLYWYRQTLGQGPEFLTYFQNEAQLEKSRLLSDRFSAERPKGSFSTLEIQRTEQGDSAMYLCASSFDIQTLHFGNGTRLTVT.